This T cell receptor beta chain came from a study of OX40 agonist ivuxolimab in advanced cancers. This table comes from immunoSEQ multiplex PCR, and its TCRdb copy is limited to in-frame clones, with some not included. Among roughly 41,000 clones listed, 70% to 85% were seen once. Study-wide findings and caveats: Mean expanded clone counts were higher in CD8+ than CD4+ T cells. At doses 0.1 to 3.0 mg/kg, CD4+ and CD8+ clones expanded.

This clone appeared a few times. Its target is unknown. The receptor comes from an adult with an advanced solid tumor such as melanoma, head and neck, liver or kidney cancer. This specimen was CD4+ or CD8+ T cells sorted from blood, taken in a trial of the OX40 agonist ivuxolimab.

DNA of the CDR3: TGTGCCAGCTACGCCGGGACAGGGAACGAGCAGTACTTC. Translated, it gives CASYAGTGNEQYF. The V call is TRBV18, the J call TRBJ2-7, with 9 positions matching TRBD1. The CDR3 consists of 13 residues. Germline V CDR1 and CDR2: KGHSH, LQKENI. V was pared by 7 bases and J by 5 bases, with 6 bases of the junction left unmatched.